This TCR beta chain was retrieved from a study of cytomegalovirus exposure and HLA in healthy donors. As concerns this clone: What it binds is unknown. Other nucleotide sequences from this sample produce the same CDR3.

General study results and limits: Later on, analysis showed that most CMV-associated TCR beta chains appeared to be HLA-restricted.

This CDR3 is built from 13 residues. Germline V gene sequence: CDR1 SQVTM, CDR2 ANQGSEA. The ends lost 6 bases at V and 10 bases at J; junction bases unmatched: 9. A multiplex PCR was run with 60 Vbeta primers and 13 Jbeta primers. Sequenced by immunoSEQ multiplex PCR; TCRdb stores in-frame clones only, minus some. Of a few hundred thousand clones in the sample, 75% to 80% are singletons; the top ten hold under 2%. The genes are TRBV29-1 and TRBJ1-6; 7 bases agree with TRBD1. The material sequenced was PBMCs. The source is a young man in good health and CMV-seronegative. In DNA form, the CDR3 reads TGCAGCGTGGGGGAAGGGGGCAACTCACCCCTCCACTTT. It encodes CSVGEGGNSPLHF.